The present TCR beta chain was sequenced within a study of blood T cells in healthy people across ages. Germline V gene lookup returns CDR1 SGHTA and CDR2 FQGTGA. V gave up 2 bases and J gave up 4 bases; unmatched junction bases: 9. The CDR3 totals 18 residues. The use of a sample-barcoded 5' primer and a J-beta primer mix characterized a second PCR of 7 to 11 cycles. With 12 random nucleotides, a template-switch adaptor tagged each individual cDNA molecule. A single record per CDR3 protein comes from TCRdb applying MiXCR to the 5' RACE reads. The repertoire includes 800,000 or so distinct CDR3 sequences, around half of them detected once, and around a sixth sits in the top ten. Roughly 10 milliliters of peripheral blood were drawn from each donor.

The V call is TRBV7-3, the J call TRBJ2-2; 11 positions match TRBD2. Sequencing used blood. This receptor was identified in a man aged 80 or over in good health. The CDR3 is CASSLLTSGRWGTGELFF. As DNA, the CDR3 is TGTGCCAGCAGCTTACTTACTAGCGGGAGATGGGGCACCGGGGAGCTGTTTTTT.